This T cell receptor beta chain was identified during a study of post-analysis software for immune sequencing data. Overall study findings and caveats: Samples made in the same batch grouped tightly together by F measure. Controls significantly exceeded multiple sclerosis patients in normalized Chao1 diversity. About 5 TRBV segments were significantly more frequent in patients than in controls. TRBV5-6, TRBV5-1 and TRBV20-1 were among these segments.

Unique molecular identifiers were carried by the TCR beta cDNA libraries. TCRdb used MiXCR to reprocess the PCR reads, holding one entry per CDR3 protein. The sample carries about 460,000 distinct CDR3 sequences, under 55% recorded once. Remarks on this clonotype: What it binds is unknown.

This CDR3 contains 17 residues. Trimming removed 1 base from V and 2 bases from J, with 20 bases in between. Germline V gene lookup returns CDR1 SQVTM and CDR2 ANQGSEA. This receptor was identified in a girl aged 10-17 years with multiple sclerosis. Sequencing was performed on blood. The chain uses TRBV29-1 and TRBJ2-5; tentatively, D is TRBD2 (5 bases). The CDR3 bases are TGCAGCGTTGAAGGAACCCGGGATAGACGGCGACAAGAGACCCAGTACTTC. Its protein product is CSVEGTRDRRRQETQYF.